These T cell receptor beta chains were read from a single sample in a study of CD8+ T cells in alopecia areata. The repertoire was sequenced with immunoSEQ multiplex PCR; TCRdb's copy has only in-frame clones and lacks some. The sample has over 80,000 clones; 44% are singletons. The starting material was CD8+ T cells sorted from blood, obtained at week 24, from a patient treated with tofacitinib. The receptors shown here come from a human donor with alopecia areata. CDR3s leave out the opening cysteine and the closing phenylalanine or tryptophan. The D gene is left open where the match is weak. Clone size is given for some rows only: seen once, a few or many times, or a class if the clone is expanded.

10 | NA | TRBJ2-5 | NA | TRBV9 | ASSVDQETQY
12 | TRBD1 | TRBJ2-3 | NA | TRBV7-6 | ASSVDRLEDTQY
14 | TRBD2 | TRBJ2-5 | NA | TRBV9 | ASSVEDLAGRETQY
12 | TRBD1 | TRBJ2-6 | NA | TRBV30 | AWGTGTGANVLT
12 | TRBD1 | TRBJ2-7 | NA | TRBV14 | ASSQTGNSYEQY
14 | TRBD1 | TRBJ2-5 | few | TRBV29-1 | SLETGTGSPQETQY
10 | NA | TRBJ2-7 | NA | TRBV5-1 | ASSREFWEQY
11 | NA | TRBJ2-2 | NA | TRBV11-3 | ASSFGSLGELF
15 | TRBD1 | TRBJ2-7 | few | TRBV29-1 | SPARRAVGQGADEQY
15 | TRBD2 | TRBJ2-7 | NA | TRBV29-1 | SVRTSGRASPSYEQY
17 | NA | TRBJ2-5 | once | TRBV9 | ASSVDPGLSARTQETQY
11 | NA | TRBJ2-7 | NA | TRBV9 | ASSRPTGHEQY
13 | TRBD2 | TRBJ2-3 | few | TRBV4-1 | ASSQYGRASDTQY
11 | NA | TRBJ2-3 | NA | TRBV11-2 | ASSLTGSDTQY
12 | NA | TRBJ1-5 | NA | TRBV5-8 | ASSLEQFGQPQH
10 | NA | TRBJ2-1 | NA | TRBV10-3 | AITMANNEQF
11 | NA | TRBJ2-1 | few | TRBV7-9 | ASRADPYNEQF
13 | TRBD2 | TRBJ2-7 | NA | TRBV11-2 | ASSPGPGGSYEQY
16 | NA | TRBJ1-3 | NA | TRBV4-1 | ASSQDGPRTSSGNTIY
12 | NA | TRBJ2-3 | NA | TRBV7-9 | ASSLASRADTQY
13 | NA | TRBJ2-3 | many | TRBV4-1 | ASSQVLAMLDTQY
10 | TRBD1 | TRBJ2-7 | NA | TRBV19 | ASQDRHYEQY
11 | NA | TRBJ1-2 | NA | TRBV27 | ASSLRVNYGYT
9 | NA | TRBJ1-4 | few | TRBV29-1 | SVEEGGGLF
13 | NA | TRBJ2-7 | few | TRBV14 | ASSQGGGQSYEQY
14 | TRBD2 | TRBJ2-3 | few | TRBV4-3 | ASSRSSSGRGDTQY
13 | TRBD1 | TRBJ2-5 | NA | TRBV11-1 | ASSSSRGIQETQY
11 | NA | TRBJ2-1 | NA | TRBV29-1 | SFDGREYNEQF
7 | NA | TRBJ2-1 | NA | TRBV20-1 | SAGNEQF
13 | TRBD2 | TRBJ2-1 | NA | TRBV9 | ASSVGAGAGNEQF
16 | TRBD2 | TRBJ2-7 | NA | TRBV29-1 | SVEGRAPGLAGVHGQY
12 | NA | TRBJ2-3 | NA | TRBV10-3 | AISESVALDTQY